This TCR beta chain came from a study of response to subunit inactivated influenza vaccine. Study-level results: Authors suggested few new T cells are recruited by each seasonal influenza vaccination.

The CDR3 sequence is 15 residues long. Trimming removed 0 bases at V and 2 bases at J, with 8 bases between. This clonotype showed up many times. Its specificity is not known. TCRdb used MiXCR to reprocess the RT-PCR reads, holding one entry per CDR3 protein. The sample consists of some 640,000 distinct CDR3 sequences, around 13% of them appearing once. This specimen consisted of PBMCs from blood, obtained around 15 days before vaccination. V is TRBV12-3 or TRBV12-4 and J is TRBJ2-1, with D possibly matching TRBD2 (6 bases). The TCR comes from a man in his fifties or sixties who received an inactivated influenza vaccine. CDR3 in DNA: TGTGCCAGCAGTTTAGCGGGAGGCCCCTACAATGAGCAGTTCTTC. Amino acid sequence: CASSLAGGPYNEQFF.